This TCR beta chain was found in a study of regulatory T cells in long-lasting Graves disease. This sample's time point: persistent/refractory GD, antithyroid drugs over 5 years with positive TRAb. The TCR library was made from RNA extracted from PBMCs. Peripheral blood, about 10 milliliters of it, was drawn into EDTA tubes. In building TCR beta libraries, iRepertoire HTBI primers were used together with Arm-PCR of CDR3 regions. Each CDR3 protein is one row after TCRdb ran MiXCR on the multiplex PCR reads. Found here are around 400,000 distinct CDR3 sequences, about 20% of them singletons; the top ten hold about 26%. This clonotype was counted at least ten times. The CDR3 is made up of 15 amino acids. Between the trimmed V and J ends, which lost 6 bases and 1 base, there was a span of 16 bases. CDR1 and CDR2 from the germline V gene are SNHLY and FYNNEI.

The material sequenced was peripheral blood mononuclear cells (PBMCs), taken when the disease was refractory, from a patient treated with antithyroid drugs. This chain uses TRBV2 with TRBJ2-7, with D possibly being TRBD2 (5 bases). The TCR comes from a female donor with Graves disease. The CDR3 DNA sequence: TGTGCCAGCAGGGGATCGGGCCGGGGTTCCTACGAGCAGTACTTC. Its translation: CASRGSGRGSYEQYF.